These 9 T cell receptor beta chains share one sample of origin, sequenced in a study of beta chain features in type 1 diabetes (dated by TCRdb to the late 2010s). Findings and caveats that apply to the study as a whole: In all four CD4+ subsets, TCRB CDR3 length was moderately but significantly shorter in type 1 diabetes patients.

Libraries were constructed by the immunoSEQ multiplex PCR assay. All of the isolated RNA was reverse transcribed with the High Capacity cDNA Reverse Transcription Kit, so expressed TCRB transcripts were sequenced. TCRdb limited this immuneACCESS table to in-frame rearrangements with V and J called. A share of clones is missing; checked studies link under half to unresolved V genes, and the rest is unexplained. The sample table contains hundreds of thousands of clones; only one count was recorded for 10% to 15% of them. Around 0.0099% of the sample belongs to the ten largest clones. These receptors lack a known antigen. The sequenced sample was naive CD4+ T cells from blood. What this sample's cell subset or site label stands for: true naive CD4+ T cells. Source of these receptors: a young woman with type 1 diabetes.

There are a few counts of this clone. The chain uses TRBV29-1 and TRBJ1-1; D might be TRBD1 (6 bases). The ends were cut back, 5 bases at V and 1 base at J, with 20 bases in the middle. CDR3 length: 16 amino acids. Germline CDR1 SQVTM, CDR2 ANQGSEA. The CDR3 DNA sequence: TGCAGCGTTCACAGAGGGTCAGGGGCAAAGAACACTGAAGCTTTCTTT. Amino acids: CSVHRGSGAKNTEAFF.

This clone was counted a few times. The J gene is TRBJ2-5, the V gene TRBV7-9; 9 bases match TRBD1. The CDR3 consists of 17 residues. Germline values: CDR1 SEHNR, CDR2 FQNEAQ (reference sequence). V gave up 6 bases and J gave up 4 bases; unmatched junction bases: 15. CDR3: CASSPQRFGQGPETQYF. The CDR3 nucleotides are TGTGCCAGCAGTCCACAACGATTCGGACAGGGGCCAGAGACCCAGTACTTC.

This clone was found a few times. J is TRBJ2-5 and V is TRBV7-9, with D tentatively TRBD2 (5 bases). The J call is in doubt because the DNA end fits TRBJ2-7 better. The CDR3 loop spans 14 amino acids. CDR1 and CDR2 (germline): SEHNR, FQNEAQ (reference sequence). The DNA for the CDR3 is TGTGCCAGCAGTCCGAGGGCCCTAGCAAGCGAGCAGTACTTC. As protein: CASSPRALASEQYF.

This clone has a handful of counts. The chain is built from TRBV7-9 and TRBJ2-2, with D possibly TRBD2 on 5 matching bases. V lost 5 bases to trimming and J lost 4 bases, with 20 bases between them. Germline loops: CDR1 SEHNR, CDR2 FQNEAQ (reference sequence). The CDR3 is 17 amino acids. The CDR3 DNA follows: TGTGCCAGCAGCCCTCGACTACCTCAAATAATCACCGGGGAGCTGTTTTTT. It yields the protein CASSPRLPQIITGELFF.

On this clone itself: Other DNA sequences in the sample encode the same CDR3. This chain joins TRBV5-1 and TRBJ2-1; 8 positions match TRBD1. The junction had 4 bases not matched to a gene; V was cut back by 4 bases and J by 1 base. The V gene's germline CDR1 is SGHRS and CDR2 YFSETQ. The CDR3 consists of 15 residues. CDR3 amino acids: CASSLTGGSYNEQFF. As DNA, the CDR3 is TGCGCCAGCAGCCTTACAGGGGGATCCTACAATGAGCAGTTCTTC.

This clone was observed a handful of times. V gene TRBV6-5 combines with J gene TRBJ2-1; D is possibly TRBD2 (5 bases). The germline V and J ends were trimmed by 2 bases and 3 bases, with 14 bases remaining between them. Germline V gene sequence: CDR1 MNHEY, CDR2 SVGAGI. The CDR3 is 16 residues long. CDR3 nucleotides: TGTGCCAGCAGTTACGCCGCGGGCCTTTACTACAATGAGCAGTTCTTC. Translated, it gives CASSYAAGLYYNEQFF.

This clone occurred a few times. Other DNA sequences in this specimen translate into the identical CDR3. This rearrangement joins TRBV2 to TRBJ1-5; no firm D call. Trimming stripped 3 bases from V and 1 base from J, with 7 bases between. The CDR3 is 14 residues long. Germline V gene sequence: CDR1 SNHLY, CDR2 FYNNEI. The CDR3 loop is CASSDRSSNQPQHF. The CDR3 bases are TGTGCCAGCAGTGACAGGTCCAGCAATCAGCCCCAGCATTTT.

This clone was detected a few times. The genes are TRBV30 and TRBJ2-5, with TRBD2 identical over 7 bases. This CDR3 spans 13 amino acids. J was trimmed by 4 bases and V by 1 base; bases with no gene match: 3. From germline, CDR1 is GTSNPN and CDR2 SVGIG (reference sequence). The CDR3 DNA follows: TGTGCCTGGAGTGGCGGGGGTGGAGAGACCCAGTACTTC. Amino acids: CAWSGGGGETQYF.

This clone was observed a handful of times. For the CDR3, the DNA is TGTGCCAGCAGCTTCCGGACAGGGGACTCGCAAGAGACCCAGTACTTC. It specifies CASSFRTGDSQETQYF. J is TRBJ2-5 and V is TRBV11-3; 9 bases fit TRBD1. The V gene end was trimmed by 3 bases and the J gene end by 2 bases; junction bases not matched to a gene: 7. This CDR3 region has 16 residues. Germline CDR1 is SGHNT and CDR2 is YENEEA. Together with reference TRBV11-3 and TRBJ2-5, the CDR3 gives the full variable domain: EAGVVQSPRYKIIEKKQPVAFWCNPISGHNTLYWYLQNLGQGPELLIRYENEEAVDDSQLPKDRFSAERLKGVDSTLKIQPAELGDSAVYLCASSFRTGDSQETQYFGPGTRLLVL.